Listed here are 27 T cell receptor beta chains from one sample, sequenced in a study of cytomegalovirus exposure and HLA in healthy donors. PCR primers comprised 60 Vbeta and 13 Jbeta primers. The protocol was immunoSEQ multiplex PCR, while the TCRdb copy is restricted to in-frame clones and leaves out a portion. The sample records 310,000 or so clones, 85% to 90% being singletons. The sample was PBMCs. The receptors come from a young woman in good health and CMV-seronegative.

This clone was picked up one time. The chain is built from TRBV5-6 and TRBJ1-2; tentative D call: TRBD1 (5 bases). CDR3 length: 16 residues. V shed 1 base and J shed 0 bases, with 13 bases lying between them. Per the germline V gene, CDR1 is SGHDT and CDR2 is YYEEEE. This CDR3 is CASSLLTALSNYGYTF. CDR3 in DNA: TGTGCCAGCAGCTTGCTGACAGCCCTCTCTAACTATGGCTACACCTTC. Filled out from reference TRBV5-6 and TRBJ1-2, the complete variable domain reads DAGVTQSPTHLIKTRGQQVTLRCSPKSGHDTVSWYQQALGQGPQFIFQYYEEEERQRGNFPDRFSGHQFPNYSSELNVNALLLGDSALYLCASSLLTALSNYGYTFGSGTRLTVV.

The rearrangement joins TRBV12-5 to TRBJ2-1, with D possibly matching TRBD2 (7 bases). The germline V gene encodes CDR1 LGHNT and CDR2 FRNRAP. Trimming cost V 0 bases and J 8 bases, with 20 bases left between them. CDR3 size: 17 residues. Written as DNA, the CDR3 is TGTGCTAGTGGTTTGGTATACGGGTCGGGGGGCTCGGATGAGCAGTTCTTC. Translation gives CASGLVYGSGGSDEQFF.

The rearrangement links TRBV27 to TRBJ2-5; TRBD2 agrees at 12 bases. The CDR3 is made up of 15 amino acids. CDR1 MNHEY and CDR2 SMNVEV come from the germline V gene (reference sequence). With 2 bases clipped from V and 2 bases from J, the junction kept 0 bases outside the gene matches. The CDR3: CASSLLAGGQETQYF. The DNA for the CDR3 is TGTGCCAGCAGTTTACTAGCGGGGGGGCAAGAGACCCAGTACTTC.

The V gene is TRBV9, the J gene TRBJ2-6; D might be TRBD2 (6 bases). V was clipped by 3 bases and J by 0 bases, with 10 bases between them. CDR1 and CDR2 from the germline V gene are SGDLS and YYNGEE. The CDR3 length is 16 residues. The CDR3 region has the DNA TGTGCCAGCAGCGGGGGACTCCTCTCTGGGGCCAACGTCCTGACTTTC. Encoded protein: CASSGGLLSGANVLTF.

This clone showed up just once. CDR3 sequence (DNA): TGTGCCAGCAGTTACGGGGGGACAGCAAGCTACTACGAGCAGTACTTC. This encodes CASSYGGTASYYEQYF. V gene TRBV6-6 combines with J gene TRBJ2-7, with a weak D call TRBD1 (7 bases). The CDR3 spans 16 residues. Per germline, CDR1 MNHNY and CDR2 SVGAGI (reference sequence). Trimming removed 2 bases at V and 3 bases at J, with 17 bases between.

This rearrangement joins TRBV18 to TRBJ2-5, with 7 bases aligning to TRBD1. Germline CDR1 and CDR2: KGHSH and LQKENI. The V and J ends lost 3 bases and 7 bases, in that order; junction bases with no gene match: 14. This CDR3 spans 16 amino acids. The CDR3 sequence: CASSPMGTASIGTQYF. CDR3 nucleotides: TGTGCCAGCTCACCCATGGGGACAGCCTCAATTGGGACCCAGTACTTC.

The gene calls are TRBV5-1 and TRBJ2-3, with TRBD2 matching 9 bases. Germline V gene lookup returns CDR1 SGHRS and CDR2 YFSETQ. With V trimmed by 5 bases and J by 3 bases, 10 bases remained unmatched. There are 16 residues in the CDR3. In DNA, the CDR3 is TGCGCCAGCAGAGTCTTGCGGGGGGGAGATACAGATACGCAGTATTTT. It encodes CASRVLRGGDTDTQYF.

The chain is built from TRBV27 and TRBJ2-5, with D hard to call. The CDR3 covers 13 residues. With 3 bases removed from V and 5 bases from J, the gap between germline ends came to 10 bases. Germline V gene data show CDR1 as MNHEY and CDR2 as SMNVEV (reference sequence). The CDR3 coding sequence is TGTGCCAGCAGTTTCGGGTTGTGGGAGACCCAGTACTTC. It is translated as CASSFGLWETQYF.

The V gene is TRBV5-1, the J gene TRBJ2-3, with 11 nucleotides matching TRBD2. The CDR3 extends over 16 amino acids. Germline-derived CDR1 and CDR2 are SGHRS and YFSETQ. Trimming cost V 0 bases and J 2 bases; bases outside gene matches: 2. The CDR3 DNA is TGCGCCAGCAGCTTGGTAGCGGGGGGGTTCACAGATACGCAGTATTTT. This gives the protein CASSLVAGGFTDTQYF.

The V gene is TRBV13, the J gene TRBJ2-5; D possibly corresponds to TRBD1 (6 bases). Trimming removed 1 base from V and 5 bases from J, with 14 bases in between. The CDR3 runs 15 residues. Germline V gene sequence: CDR1 PRHDT, CDR2 FYEKMQ (reference sequence). The CDR3 sequence is CASSLAGTLSETQYF. The CDR3 bases are TGTGCCAGCAGCTTAGCCGGGACATTGTCGGAGACCCAGTACTTC.

The chain is built from TRBV5-4 and TRBJ2-7; 8 nucleotides align to TRBD1. CDR1 is SGHNT and CDR2 is YYREEE in the germline V gene (reference sequence). The junction had 7 bases not matched to a gene; V was cut back by 3 bases and J by 5 bases. This CDR3 region has 14 residues. This chain's CDR3 is CASSSQGAWNEQYF. CDR3 DNA: TGTGCCAGCAGCTCCCAGGGGGCTTGGAACGAGCAGTACTTC.

The chain combines TRBV6-5 with TRBJ2-5; a weak D match, TRBD2 (6 bases). The germline V gene has CDR1 MNHEY and CDR2 SVGAGI. The CDR3 loop spans 15 amino acids. The germline V and J ends were trimmed by 0 bases and 4 bases, with 12 bases remaining between them. Here the CDR3 reads CASSYSMLARETQYF. DNA for the CDR3: TGTGCCAGCAGTTACTCGATGCTAGCGCGAGAGACCCAGTACTTC.

The chain recombines TRBV7-2 with TRBJ2-5, with 7 bases matching TRBD2. V dropped 2 bases and J dropped 5; count of bases not matched to a gene: 5. The CDR3 has 14 residues. Germline V gene sequence: CDR1 SGHTA, CDR2 FQGNSA. Here the CDR3 reads CASSLMAGVETQYF. For the CDR3, the DNA is TGTGCCAGCAGCTTAATGGCGGGGGTCGAGACCCAGTACTTC.

The chain couples TRBV5-1 to TRBJ2-2, with D perhaps TRBD1 (6 bases). This CDR3 region has 16 residues. The V and J ends lost 6 bases and 3 bases respectively, with 18 bases between them. Germline assignment: CDR1 SGHRS and CDR2 YFSETQ. The CDR3 bases are TGCGCCAGCACCATTCCACAGGGAAAACACACCGGGGAGCTGTTTTTT. This encodes CASTIPQGKHTGELFF.

The rearrangement joins TRBV7-9 to TRBJ2-3; the match to TRBD1 covers 7 bases. V lost 6 bases and J lost 2; bases outside the gene matches: 5. CDR3 length equals 14 residues. The germline V gene encodes CDR1 SEHNR and CDR2 FQNEAQ (reference sequence). The CDR3 here is CASRQDRITDTQYF. The CDR3 region has the DNA TGTGCCAGCAGGCAGGACAGGATCACAGATACGCAGTATTTT.

This rearrangement joins TRBV29-1 to TRBJ2-3, with D maybe TRBD1 (6 bases). Trimming took 0 bases from V and 3 from J, leaving 10 bases between them. The CDR3 is made up of 14 amino acids. Germline V gene sequence: CDR1 SQVTM, CDR2 ANQGSEA. CDR3 nucleotide sequence: TGCAGCGTTGAAGATCTGGGGGCGACAGATACGCAGTATTTT. Translated: CSVEDLGATDTQYF.

A single count supports this clone. V gene TRBV6-5 combines with J gene TRBJ2-7; 7 nucleotides line up with TRBD1. The CDR3 extends over 14 amino acids. Per the germline V gene, CDR1 is MNHEY and CDR2 is SVGAGI. V lost 9 bases and J lost 2; bases outside the gene matches: 10. The CDR3 nucleotides are TGTGCCAGTTCGCCGGGACAGTCAACCTACGAGCAGTACTTC. It translates to CASSPGQSTYEQYF.

The rearrangement links TRBV7-2 to TRBJ2-7, with 11 bases that match TRBD2. The CDR3 totals 15 residues. The V gene end was trimmed by 4 bases and the J gene end by 3 bases; junction bases not matched to a gene: 5. From germline, CDR1 is SGHTA and CDR2 FQGNSA. The CDR3 is CASSSRLAGIYEQYF. In DNA, the CDR3 is TGTGCCAGCAGCTCGAGACTAGCGGGGATCTACGAGCAGTACTTC.

This CDR3 reads CASSPGSTEAFF. The CDR3 nucleotides are TGTGCCAGCTCACCAGGGAGCACTGAAGCTTTCTTT. The rearrangement joins TRBV18 to TRBJ1-1; no definite D call. This CDR3 has 12 residues. The germline V and J ends were trimmed by 2 bases and 4 bases, with 5 bases remaining between them. The germline CDR1 and CDR2 sequences are KGHSH and LQKENI.

This chain links TRBV10-3 with TRBJ1-3; 8 bases match TRBD1. The CDR3 has 14 residues. Germline V gives CDR1 ENHRY, CDR2 SYGVKD. After removal of 11 bases from V and 4 bases from J, the junction contained 10 bases not matched to a gene. CDR3 region: CASTSGTGGNTIYF. CDR3 nucleotides: TGTGCCTCGACCTCCGGGACAGGAGGAAACACCATATATTTT.

This clone was seen more than once but under ten times. The rearrangement uses TRBV6-5 and TRBJ1-5, with D unclear. The CDR3 contains 13 residues. The germline V gene encodes CDR1 MNHEY and CDR2 SVGAGI. Trimming cost V 6 bases and J 4 bases, with 10 bases left between them. Here the CDR3 DNA reads TGTGCCAGCAGACCGGACTTAAATCAGCCCCAGCATTTT. The encoded protein is CASRPDLNQPQHF.

Worth noting for this clone: The conserved phenylalanine or tryptophan is not found at the CDR3 terminus, so this likely reflects a read error. This chain's CDR3 is CASSQGLFYEQYL. The CDR3 nucleotides read TGCGCCAGCAGCCAGGGACTCTTCTACGAGCAGTACCTC. The chain carries TRBV4-1 and TRBJ2-7, with D possibly being TRBD2 (6 bases). This CDR3 is 13 amino acids long. V lost 3 bases and J lost 3, with 9 bases in between. In germline, CDR1 is MGHRA, CDR2 YSYEKL.

The V call is TRBV7-3, the J call TRBJ2-3; TRBD2 matches at 7 bases. This CDR3 has 17 residues. Germline loops: CDR1 SGHTA, CDR2 FQGTGA. Germline trimming cut 4 bases from V and 2 bases from J; bases unmatched to any gene: 12. Written as DNA, the CDR3 is TGTGCCAGCAGCTCACAGTATGCGGGAGAACCCACAGATACGCAGTATTTT. Its protein product is CASSSQYAGEPTDTQYF. The full variable domain, in which reference TRBV7-3 and TRBJ2-3 provide the parts outside the CDR3, is GAGVSQTPSNKVTEKGKYVELRCDPISGHTALYWYRQSLGQGPEFLIYFQGTGAADDSGLPNDRFFAVRPEGSVSTLKIQRTERGDSAVYLCASSSQYAGEPTDTQYFGPGTRLTVL.

The chain combines TRBV6-5 with TRBJ2-7; the match to TRBD1 covers 8 bases. The CDR3 consists of 14 residues. V gave up 5 bases and J gave up 3 bases; unmatched junction bases: 6. Looked up from germline, CDR1 is MNHEY and CDR2 is SVGAGI. The chain's CDR3 is CASSGSTGDYEQYF. CDR3 DNA sequence: TGTGCCAGCAGTGGATCGACAGGGGACTACGAGCAGTACTTC.

The chain is built from TRBV27 and TRBJ1-6; D is ambiguous. Germline values: CDR1 MNHEY, CDR2 SMNVEV (reference sequence). Trimming removed 2 bases at V and 7 bases at J, with 6 bases between. The CDR3 has 13 residues. The chain's CDR3 is CASSLRGNSPLHF. The CDR3 DNA is TGTGCCAGCAGTTTACGGGGAAATTCACCCCTCCACTTT.

On this clone: The junction departs from the called germline gene at one end, perhaps through a read error. Other DNA variants within this sample encode the same CDR3. This rearrangement joins TRBV5-6 to TRBJ2-5, with D unresolved. Germline V CDR1 and CDR2: SGHDT, YYEEEE. This CDR3 region has 12 residues. The CDR3 is CASSFGAETQYF. The CDR3 DNA reads as TGCGCCAGCAGCTTCGGAGCGGAGACCCAGTACTTC. The full variable domain, completed using reference TRBV5-6 and TRBJ2-5, is DAGVTQSPTHLIKTRGQQVTLRCSPKSGHDTVSWYQQALGQGPQFIFQYYEEEERQRGNFPDRFSGHQFPNYSSELNVNALLLGDSALYLCASSFGAETQYFGPGTRLLVL.

As concerns this clone: One end of the junction does not line up with germline, which may come from a read error. This rearrangement joins TRBV7-9 to TRBJ1-2; weak D call: TRBD1 (5 bases). This CDR3 has 18 amino acids. Germline V gene lookup returns CDR1 SEHNR and CDR2 FQNEAQ (reference sequence). In nucleotides, the CDR3 is TGTTCCAGCAGCTTATCTCTGATTCTGGGGGGTCAATCGGATGGCTACACCTTC. Protein: CSSSLSLILGGQSDGYTF. Complete variable domain (other parts from reference TRBV7-9 and TRBJ1-2): DTGVSQNPRHKITKRGQNVTFRCDPISEHNRLYWYRQTLGQGPEFLTYFQNEAQLEKSRLLSDRFSAERPKGSFSTLEIQRTEQGDSAMYLCSSSLSLILGGQSDGYTFGSGTRLTVV.